A single sample is the source of the 3 T cell receptor beta chains below, sequenced in a study of cytomegalovirus exposure and HLA in healthy donors. In the PCR, 60 Vbeta and 13 Jbeta primers were used. Sequenced by immunoSEQ multiplex PCR; TCRdb stores in-frame clones only, minus some. The sample lists some 130,000 clones, roughly 62% occurring once. Input material: PBMCs. These receptors came from a man in his thirties or forties in good health and CMV-seropositive.

The chain carries TRBV4-3 and TRBJ2-7; TRBD2 is a possible D gene (5 bases). Germline CDR1 and CDR2: LGHNA and YSLEER. V was shortened by 4 bases and J by 5 bases, with 12 bases between the two germline ends. The CDR3 runs to 13 residues. The CDR3 bases are TGCGCCAGCAGCCTAGCGTTCCCCCACGAGCAGTACTTC. As protein: CASSLAFPHEQYF.

The chain combines TRBV10-3 with TRBJ2-2; a weak D match, TRBD2 (6 bases). Trimming took off 2 bases at V and 1 base at J, with 8 bases between the two ends. Looked up from germline, CDR1 is ENHRY and CDR2 is SYGVKD. The CDR3 length is 15 residues. CDR3 coding DNA: TGTGCCATCAGTGAGAGACTAGAGAACACCGGGGAGCTGTTTTTT. It translates to CAISERLENTGELFF.

This rearrangement joins TRBV6-5 to TRBJ2-1; TRBD1 matches at 7 bases. This CDR3 is 14 amino acids long. V trimming: 8 bases; J trimming: 8 bases; junction bases outside the gene matches: 12. CDR1 and CDR2 (germline): MNHEY, SVGAGI. The CDR3 sequence: CASGRDSAMDEQFF. The CDR3 region has the DNA TGTGCCAGCGGACGGGACAGTGCGATGGATGAGCAGTTCTTC.